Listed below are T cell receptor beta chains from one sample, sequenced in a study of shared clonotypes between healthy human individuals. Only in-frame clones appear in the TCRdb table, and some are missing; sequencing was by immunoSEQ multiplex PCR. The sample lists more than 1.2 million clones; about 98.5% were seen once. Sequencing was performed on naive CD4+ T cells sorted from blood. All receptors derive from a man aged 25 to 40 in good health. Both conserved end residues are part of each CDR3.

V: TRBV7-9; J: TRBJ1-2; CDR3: CASGTDYGYTF
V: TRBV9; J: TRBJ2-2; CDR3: CASSRRTSGIAGELFF
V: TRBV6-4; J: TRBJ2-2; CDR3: CASSDLAGGPILYTGELFF
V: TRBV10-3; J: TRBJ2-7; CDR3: CATAGQTYEQYF
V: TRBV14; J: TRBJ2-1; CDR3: CASSRLAGSYNEQFF
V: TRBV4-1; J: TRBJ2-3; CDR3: CASSQEGGAGAGGDTQYF
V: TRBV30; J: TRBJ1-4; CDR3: CAWRVWAGREKLFF
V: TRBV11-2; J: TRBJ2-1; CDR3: CASSLGIWLNLSSYNEQFF
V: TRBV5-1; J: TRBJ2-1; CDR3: CASSFFLAGGAGSEQFF
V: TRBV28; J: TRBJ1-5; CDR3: CASIPQDREAFHGNQPQHF
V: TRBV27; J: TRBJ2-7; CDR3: CASSSGLAAYEQYF
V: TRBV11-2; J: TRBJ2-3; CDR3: CASSSWDSPTDTQYF
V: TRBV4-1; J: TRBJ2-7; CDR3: CASSQGATNAYEQYF
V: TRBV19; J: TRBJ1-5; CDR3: CASQGQGPQHF
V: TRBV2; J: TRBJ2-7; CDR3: CASTAGRPYEQYF
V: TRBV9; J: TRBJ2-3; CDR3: CASSTSGREGSTDTQYF
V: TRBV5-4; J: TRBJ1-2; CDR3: CASSADRDRGYTF
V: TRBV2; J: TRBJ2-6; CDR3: CASSEGTGLGAGANVLTF
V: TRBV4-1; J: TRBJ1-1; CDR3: CASSQKGDSPLVNTEAFF
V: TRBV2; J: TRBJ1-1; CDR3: CASSSRYTEAFF
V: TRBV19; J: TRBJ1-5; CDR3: CASSILPQGAGQPQHF
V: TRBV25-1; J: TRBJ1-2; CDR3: CASSSPANYGYTF
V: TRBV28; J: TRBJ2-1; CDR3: CASSSGTILNEQFF
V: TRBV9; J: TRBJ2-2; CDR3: CASSADRGRNTGELFF
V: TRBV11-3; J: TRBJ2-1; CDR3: CASSLSGMESEQFF
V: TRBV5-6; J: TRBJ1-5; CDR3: CASSLGDRRNQPQHF
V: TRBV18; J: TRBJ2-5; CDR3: CASSPWGGETQYF
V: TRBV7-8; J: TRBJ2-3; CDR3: CASSKDRGVTDTQYF